These 6 T cell receptor beta chains came from one sample sequenced in a study of T cells in Graves' hyperthyroidism and ophthalmopathy. The CDR3 regions of TCR beta were amplified from RNA transcripts. Primed by the HTBI set, a first-round RT-PCR was run on the TCR CDR3. Using its own MiXCR run on the multiplex PCR reads, TCRdb lists one record per CDR3 protein. The sample has 450,000 to 700,000 distinct CDR3 sequences, about 43% seen once. The sequenced sample was peripheral blood or thyroid tissue (not recorded which). These receptor sequences come from an adult woman with Graves' disease, either hyperthyroidism or ophthalmopathy (not recorded which).

This chain connects TRBV27 to TRBJ1-1, with 8 bases that match TRBD1. The junction had 4 bases not matched to a gene; V was cut back by 6 bases and J by 4 bases. Germline-derived CDR1 and CDR2 are MNHEY and SMNVEV (reference sequence). The CDR3 is 13 amino acids. In DNA form, the CDR3 reads TGTGCCAGCAGCGACAGGGGACCCACTGAAGCTTTCTTT. Protein sequence: CASSDRGPTEAFF.

This chain's CDR3 is CASRNLEGRREQPQHF. DNA of the CDR3: TGTGCCAGCCGGAATCTGGAGGGACGCAGAGAGCAGCCCCAGCATTTT. This rearrangement joins TRBV10-3 to TRBJ1-5; the D gene is possibly TRBD1 (5 bases). The germline V gene encodes CDR1 ENHRY and CDR2 SYGVKD. There are 16 residues in the CDR3. Trimming took off 10 bases at V and 7 bases at J, with 26 bases between the two ends.

This clonotype was found many times. This chain connects TRBV6-5 to TRBJ2-7, with a possible D match to TRBD2 (6 bases). Trimming shortened V by 6 bases and J by 0 bases, and 12 bases separated the two germline ends. CDR1 and CDR2 from the germline V gene are MNHEY and SVGAGI. This CDR3 has 14 residues. The CDR3 loop reads CASRFSGNSYEQYF. The CDR3 DNA follows: TGTGCCAGCAGGTTTAGCGGAAACTCCTACGAGCAGTACTTC.

This clonotype was recorded many times. This rearrangement joins TRBV10-3 to TRBJ2-2; D is perhaps TRBD2 (5 bases). From germline, CDR1 is ENHRY and CDR2 SYGVKD. This CDR3 is 15 amino acids long. With 4 bases removed from V and 6 bases from J, the gap between germline ends came to 15 bases. In DNA form, the CDR3 reads TGTGCCATCAGTGGGACCGAGGGAATCGCCGGGGAGCTGTTTTTT. Protein: CAISGTEGIAGELFF.

The sample holds a few counts of this clonotype. The rearrangement joins TRBV7-9 to TRBJ2-7; TRBD1 is a possible D gene (6 bases). The germline gives CDR1 SEHNR, CDR2 FQNEAQ (reference sequence). The CDR3 length is 15 residues. V gave up 5 bases and J gave up 6 bases, with 20 bases separating them. CDR3 amino acids: CASSTPGTSILEQYF. The CDR3 DNA reads as TGTGCCAGCAGCACGCCCGGGACAAGTATACTCGAGCAGTACTTC.

In this sample, this clonotype turned up many times. This chain joins TRBV20-1 and TRBJ2-5; 8 bases map to TRBD2. J lost 0 bases, V lost 4 bases, and 7 bases had no gene match. The CDR3 loop spans 15 amino acids. Germline-derived CDR1 and CDR2 are DFQATT and SNEGSKA (reference sequence). CDR3 coding DNA: TGCAGTGCTATGTGGGTAGCGGGGTACCAAGAGACCCAGTACTTC. It encodes CSAMWVAGYQETQYF.